The entry below describes one T cell receptor beta chain. Its target antigen remains unknown. Base qualities are missing; no much larger clone stands one base away. The sample belongs to a study of T cells after yellow fever vaccination (dated by TCRdb to between 2018 and 2021). Some background on the complete study: Libraries from fractions with low cell numbers were prepared with the SMART-Seq v4 Ultra Low Input RNA kit. Bulk PBMC replicates and cell subsets were isolated from blood drawn at multiple timepoints before and after both primary and secondary immunization. To follow T-cell clones before and after both primary and booster YFV17D yellow fever vaccination, bulk TCR alpha and beta repertoires underwent longitudinal sequencing. The cohort comprised two healthy male donors, one aged 18 to 29 and one aged 30 to 40 years. Summary of the overall study and its limitations: Computational filtering was required because FACS-sorted repertoires could contain abundant contaminating clonotypes from the bulk population. After the booster, most clones that had expanded after primary vaccination were detected again (around 97% of CD4 and 88% of CD8), suggesting broad maintenance of memory. Compared with the primary T-cell response, the secondary T-cell response was faster but weaker, reaching its peak on day 5 rather than on day 15. Because only a couple of donors were included in the study, the extent to which the findings can be generalized is limited. A small fraction of clonotypes showed up in both the CD4 and CD8 compartments, probably as a result of convergent recombination.

This specimen's treatment or condition label, per the study, means: live attenuated yellow fever vaccine strain. Two biological replicates of bulk PBMCs were collected at each blood-draw timepoint. A standard Ficoll-Paque protocol was used to isolate PBMCs from peripheral blood. RNA was extracted with TriZol from bulk PBMCs, CD4 and CD8 fractions, and dextramer-positive and dextramer-negative fractions. TCR cDNA was synthesized by 5'RACE template switching, through which a universal primer site and unique molecular identifiers were introduced. Priming for cDNA synthesis came from both the TCR alpha and TCR beta constant segments. Two PCR steps were used to amplify libraries, with sample barcodes and sequencing adapters being added in the second step. Sequencing of the libraries was done on either Illumina HiSeq 2500 (2x100 bp) or NovaSeq (2x150 bp). On the authors' methods: MIGEC was used to demultiplex reads and collapse the reads into UMI consensus sequences, and MiXCR was used for V(D)J alignment. Vaccine-responding clonotypes were defined with edgeR using replicate PBMC samples, requiring FDR below 0.01 and a log2 fold change above 5 up to day 15. Bulk clonotypes were assigned CD4 or CD8 identity according to which sequenced CD4 or CD8 repertoire held them at higher abundance. TCRdb redid the processing of the public reads, applying fastp at Q25 and MiXCR, and retained in-frame beta chains. Rows merge per CDR3 protein into single entries with the most common DNA and genes. The V and J calls shown here were made by TCRdb, not taken from the authors' results. Present in this sample are approximately 510,000 distinct CDR3 sequences, 21% of which were seen just once. The top ten constitute about 16% of the sample.

The clonotype comes from a man between 18 and 29 years old who received the YFV17D yellow fever vaccine. The sample in question was PBMCs, obtained approximately 22 days after the first yellow fever vaccination.

The CDR3 reads as follows: CASRPPGAGDQDTQYF. The base sequence is TGCGCCAGCAGGCCCCCCGGGGCCGGCGATCAAGATACGCAGTATTTT. The sequence links TRBV5-1 to TRBJ2-3; the D assignment is uncertain and may be TRBD1 or TRBD2, with 5 bases supporting each. The germline ends are 21 bases apart after V is trimmed by 5 bases and J by 5 bases. Including cysteine and phenylalanine, the CDR3 has 16 amino acids. The sequence is cut down to CDR3 DNA, 48 bases in frame from base 1. In the germline V gene, CDR1 corresponds to SGHRS and CDR2 to YFSETQ.